This TCR beta chain was sequenced in a study of cytomegalovirus exposure and HLA in healthy donors. Background on the study: Among the 350 to 400 donors who were genotyped, 81% fell in the genetic ancestry cluster that is associated with self-reported Caucasian donors.

PCR involved 60 Vbeta and 13 Jbeta primers. Profiled with immunoSEQ multiplex PCR; TCRdb holds only in-frame clones, not every one. Of about 180,000 clones detected, 75% to 85% appear once; the ten largest clones hold around 1.5%. V shed 6 bases and J 2 bases; nucleotides not matched to a gene: 4. The CDR3 has 14 amino acids. Looked up from germline, CDR1 is MNHEY and CDR2 is SMNVEV (reference sequence). Study conclusions and caveats: Near-uniform donor sequencing depth was presumed by presence/absence analyses. Previous analysis showed most TCR beta V segments were productive about 87% or about 30% of the time.

As regards this clone: Its antigen is still unknown.

V gene TRBV27 combines with J gene TRBJ1-1; 9 bases match TRBD1. Sequencing used PBMCs. The source is a man between 18 and 35 years old in good health and CMV-seronegative. The CDR3 is CASSPGQGNTEAFF. The CDR3 coding sequence is TGTGCCAGCAGCCCGGGACAGGGAAACACTGAAGCTTTCTTT.